The sequence of this T cell receptor (beta chain) was determined in a study of control samples from healthy donors and cancer patients. This clone showed up just once. Measured with immunoSEQ multiplex PCR; TCRdb has only the in-frame clones, and not every one. This sample has about 120,000 clones, with around 89% found just once. The length of the CDR3 is 15 residues. CDR1 is KGHSH and CDR2 is LQKENI in the germline V gene. Trimming left V 2 bases short and J 3 bases short, with 10 bases between. This clonotype was obtained from a woman aged 65 to 85 in good health. The material sequenced was blood. The rearrangement joins TRBV18 to TRBJ2-2; no firm D call. CDR3 DNA sequence: TGTGCCAGCTCACCATTACAGTTGGACACCGGGGAGCTGTTTTTT. As protein: CASSPLQLDTGELFF.